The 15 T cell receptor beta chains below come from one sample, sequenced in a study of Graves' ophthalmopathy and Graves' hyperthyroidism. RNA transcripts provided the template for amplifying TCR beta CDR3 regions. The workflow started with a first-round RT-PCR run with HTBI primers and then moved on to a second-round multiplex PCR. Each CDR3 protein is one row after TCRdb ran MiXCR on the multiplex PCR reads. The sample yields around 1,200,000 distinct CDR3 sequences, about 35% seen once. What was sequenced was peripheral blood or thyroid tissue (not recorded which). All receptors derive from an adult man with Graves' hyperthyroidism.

The CDR3 loop reads CAIRDGTGTSYEQYF. The CDR3 DNA reads TGTGCCATCAGGGACGGGACAGGGACCTCCTACGAGCAGTACTTC. This chain links TRBV10-3 with TRBJ2-7; TRBD1 aligns across 9 bases. V trimming: 6 bases; J trimming: 0 bases; junction bases outside the gene matches: 6. CDR3 length: 15 amino acids. Germline CDR1 ENHRY, CDR2 SYGVKD.

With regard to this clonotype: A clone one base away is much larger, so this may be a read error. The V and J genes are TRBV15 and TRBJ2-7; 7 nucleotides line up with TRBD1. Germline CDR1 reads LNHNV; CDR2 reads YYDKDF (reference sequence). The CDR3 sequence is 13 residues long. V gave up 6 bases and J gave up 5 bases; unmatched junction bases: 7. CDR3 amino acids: CATSTDRVDEQYF. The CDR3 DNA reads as TGTGCCACCAGTACAGACAGGGTCGACGAGCAGTACTTC. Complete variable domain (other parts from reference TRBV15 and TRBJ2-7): DAMVIQNPRYQVTQFGKPVTLSCSQTLNHNVMYWYQQKSSQAPKLLFHYYDKDFNNEADTPDNFQSRRPNTSFCFLDIRSPGLGDTAMYLCATSTDRVDEQYFGPGTRLTVT.

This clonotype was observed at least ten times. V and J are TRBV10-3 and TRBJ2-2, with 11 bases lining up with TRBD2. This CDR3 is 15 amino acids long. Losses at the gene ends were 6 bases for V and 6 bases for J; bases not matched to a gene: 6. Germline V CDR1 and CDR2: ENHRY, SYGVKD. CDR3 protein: CAIRKLAGDSGELFF. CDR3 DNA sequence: TGTGCCATCAGGAAACTAGCGGGAGATTCCGGGGAGCTGTTTTTT.

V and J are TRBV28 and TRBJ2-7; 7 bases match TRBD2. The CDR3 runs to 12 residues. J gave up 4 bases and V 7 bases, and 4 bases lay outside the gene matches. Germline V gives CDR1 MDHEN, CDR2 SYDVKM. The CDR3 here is CASTSGQYEQYF. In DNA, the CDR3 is TGTGCCAGCACTAGCGGTCAGTACGAGCAGTACTTC.

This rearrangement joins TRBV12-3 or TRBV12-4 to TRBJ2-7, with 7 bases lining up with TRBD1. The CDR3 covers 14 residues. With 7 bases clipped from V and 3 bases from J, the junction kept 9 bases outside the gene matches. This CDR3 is CASNDPGQLYEQYF. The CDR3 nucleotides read TGTGCCAGCAACGACCCGGGACAGCTCTACGAGCAGTACTTC.

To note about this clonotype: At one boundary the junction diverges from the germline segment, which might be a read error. CDR3 sequence (DNA): TGCAGCATGAACCCTCGGATATTT. This translates into CSMNPRIF. The chain carries TRBV20-1 and TRBJ1-6; D not certain. The CDR3 is 8 residues long. From germline, CDR1 is DFQATT and CDR2 SNEGSKA (reference sequence).

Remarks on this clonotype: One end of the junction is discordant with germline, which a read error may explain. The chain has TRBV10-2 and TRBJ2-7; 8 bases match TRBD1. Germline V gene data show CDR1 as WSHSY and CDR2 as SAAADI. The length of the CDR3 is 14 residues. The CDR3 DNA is TGTGCCAGCAGTTCCCCGGACAGGGTCCACGAGCAGTACTTC. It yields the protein CASSSPDRVHEQYF.

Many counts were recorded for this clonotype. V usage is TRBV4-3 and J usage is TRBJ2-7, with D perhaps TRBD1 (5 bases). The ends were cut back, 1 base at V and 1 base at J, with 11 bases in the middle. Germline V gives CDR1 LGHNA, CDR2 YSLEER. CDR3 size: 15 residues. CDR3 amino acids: CASSQVEGASYEQYF. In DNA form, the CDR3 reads TGCGCCAGCAGCCAAGTTGAAGGGGCTTCCTACGAGCAGTACTTC.

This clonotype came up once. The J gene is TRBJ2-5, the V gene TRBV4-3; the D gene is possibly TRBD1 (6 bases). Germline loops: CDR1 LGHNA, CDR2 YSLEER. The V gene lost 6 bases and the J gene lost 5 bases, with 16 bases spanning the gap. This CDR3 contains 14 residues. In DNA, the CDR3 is TGCGCCAGCAGACAGGGACGGGGTGGGGAGACCCAGTACTTC. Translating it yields CASRQGRGGETQYF.

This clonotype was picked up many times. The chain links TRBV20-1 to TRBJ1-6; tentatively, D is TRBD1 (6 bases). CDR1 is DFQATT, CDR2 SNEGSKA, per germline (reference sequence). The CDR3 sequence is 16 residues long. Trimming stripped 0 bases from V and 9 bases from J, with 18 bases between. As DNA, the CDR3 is TGCAGTGCTAGAGATATCGGACAGTCCCTATCTTCACCCCTCCACTTT. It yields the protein CSARDIGQSLSSPLHF.

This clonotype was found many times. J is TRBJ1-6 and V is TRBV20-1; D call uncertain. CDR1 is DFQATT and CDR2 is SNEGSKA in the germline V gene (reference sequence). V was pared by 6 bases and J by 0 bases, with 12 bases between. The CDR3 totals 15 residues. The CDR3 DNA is TGCAGTGCCGACCGGGGATTCTCCTATAATTCACCCCTCCACTTT. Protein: CSADRGFSYNSPLHF.

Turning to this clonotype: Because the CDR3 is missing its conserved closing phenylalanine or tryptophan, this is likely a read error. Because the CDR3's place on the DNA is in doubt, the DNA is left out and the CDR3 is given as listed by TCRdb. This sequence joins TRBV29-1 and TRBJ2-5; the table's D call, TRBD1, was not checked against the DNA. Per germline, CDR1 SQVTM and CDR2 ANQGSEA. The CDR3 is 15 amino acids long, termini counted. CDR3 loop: CSADQTGKDGYTFGS.

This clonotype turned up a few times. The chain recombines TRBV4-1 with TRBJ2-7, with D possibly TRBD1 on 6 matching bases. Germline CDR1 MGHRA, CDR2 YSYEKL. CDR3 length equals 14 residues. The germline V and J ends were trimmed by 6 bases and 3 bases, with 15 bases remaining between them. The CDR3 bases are TGCGCCAGCAGTCCCGGGACATCACTCTACGAGCAGTACTTC. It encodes CASSPGTSLYEQYF.

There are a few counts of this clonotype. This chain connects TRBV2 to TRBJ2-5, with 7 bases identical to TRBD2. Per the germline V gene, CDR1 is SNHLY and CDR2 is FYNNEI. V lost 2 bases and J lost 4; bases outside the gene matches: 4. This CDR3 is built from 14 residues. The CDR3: CASSERASGETQYF. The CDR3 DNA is TGTGCCAGCAGTGAACGAGCTAGCGGAGAGACCCAGTACTTC.

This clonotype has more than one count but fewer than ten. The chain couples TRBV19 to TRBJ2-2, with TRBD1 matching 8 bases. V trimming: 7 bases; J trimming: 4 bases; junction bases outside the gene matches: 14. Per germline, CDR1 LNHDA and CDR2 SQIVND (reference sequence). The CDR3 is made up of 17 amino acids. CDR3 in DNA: TGTGCCAGTACCCGATCGGCACAGGGGGGAACCACCGGGGAGCTGTTTTTT. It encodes CASTRSAQGGTTGELFF. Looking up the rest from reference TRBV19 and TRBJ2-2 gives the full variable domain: DGGITQSPKYLFRKEGQNVTLSCEQNLNHDAMYWYRQDPGQGLRLIYYSQIVNDFQKGDIAEGYSVSREKKESFPLTVTSAQKNPTAFYLCASTRSAQGGTTGELFFGEGSRLTVL.